This TCR beta chain was sequenced during a study of T-cell reconstitution after alpha-beta-depleted transplantation in children. Findings and caveats of the study: Some patients owed their high day-60 TCRbeta diversity to surviving recipient T cells and thymic progenitors. T-cell numbers and diversity, one year after transplant, stemmed largely from T cells that were newly produced. By about two months after transplant, alpha-beta T cells reportedly arose from several hundred graft clones that had expanded.

The V segment lost 5 bases and the J segment 9 bases; nucleotides outside the gene matches: 11. CDR3 length: 15 amino acids. This clonotype has more than one count but fewer than ten. Its matching antigen is unknown. The TCRbeta library was prepared with unique molecular identifiers. TCRdb called the PCR reads again in MiXCR, with one record for every CDR3 protein. The sample has 900,000 or so distinct CDR3 sequences; under 20% are singletons. The chain joins TRBV12-3 or TRBV12-4 to TRBJ2-1, with 9 nucleotides matching TRBD1. Sequencing used PBMCs, mostly from graft donor cells, obtained 360 days after TCRalphabeta/CD19-depleted stem cell transplant. This receptor was taken from a male patient aged 10 to 17 who had a stem cell transplant for acute lymphoblastic leukemia, so the T cells may come from the graft donor. The CDR3 DNA sequence: TGTGCCAGCAGTCTAACACAGACAGGGGGGTTTGAGCAGTTCTTC. Translation gives CASSLTQTGGFEQFF.